This T cell receptor (beta chain) was documented in a study of blood T cell repertoires in COVID-19. Looking at the study overall: PBMCs, B-cell-depleted T cells, or T cells were the source of the cDNA or gDNA that made up the material.

The V end lost 8 bases, the J end lost 4 bases, and 11 bases lay between the germline ends. Germline-derived CDR1 and CDR2 are SNHLY and FYNNEI. This CDR3 contains 13 residues. Self-reported history from a screening survey and questionnaire set each donor's cohort. In the authors' workflow: The authors estimated nucleated cell counts from reference gene primer amplification. Measured with immunoSEQ multiplex PCR; TCRdb has only the in-frame clones, and not every one. Clone size and V and J calls were adopted from that table, with D and trimming inferred from the DNA. This table has about 230,000 clones, over 75% appearing once.

The material sequenced was PBMCs or T cells enriched from blood (not recorded which). J is TRBJ2-2 and V is TRBV2; maybe TRBD1 (5 bases). The TCR was taken from a woman between 25 and 40 years old who had been exposed to COVID-19. CDR3 sequence reads: CASGGARTGELFF. Written as DNA, the CDR3 is TGTGCCAGCGGTGGGGCGCGCACCGGGGAGCTGTTTTTT.